The 10 T cell receptor beta chains listed next were all sequenced from one sample in a study of cytomegalovirus exposure and HLA in healthy donors. The PCR ran on 60 Vbeta and 13 Jbeta primers. Sequenced by immunoSEQ multiplex PCR; TCRdb stores in-frame clones only, minus some. The sample consists of tens of thousands of clones, about 75% of them appearing once. The specimen sequenced was PBMCs. The receptors derive from a man in his forties or fifties in good health and CMV-seronegative.

The chain combines TRBV6-5 with TRBJ2-3; D unresolved. The V gene lost 2 bases and the J gene lost 2 bases, with 5 bases spanning the gap. Looked up from germline, CDR1 is MNHEY and CDR2 is SVGAGI. This CDR3 spans 13 amino acids. The DNA of the CDR3 is TGTGCCAGCAGTTACGACTTCACAGATACGCAGTATTTT. This translates into CASSYDFTDTQYF.

The rearrangement links TRBV10-3 to TRBJ1-2; perhaps TRBD1 as D (6 bases). This CDR3 is 15 amino acids long. CDR1 ENHRY and CDR2 SYGVKD come from the germline V gene. V was pared by 3 bases and J by 3 bases, with 14 bases between. CDR3 residues: CAISDQDRNYYGYTF. The CDR3 DNA reads TGTGCCATCAGTGACCAAGACAGGAATTACTATGGCTACACCTTC.

The chain recombines TRBV10-1 with TRBJ2-5; TRBD1 is a possible D gene (5 bases). The CDR3 has 13 residues. The germline V and J ends were trimmed by 4 bases and 2 bases, with 8 bases remaining between them. Germline V CDR1 and CDR2: WNHNN, SYGVQD (reference sequence). CDR3 sequence (DNA): TGCGCCAGCAGTGTGCAGGGACAAGAGACCCAGTACTTC. Encoded protein: CASSVQGQETQYF.

The V gene is TRBV5-1, the J gene TRBJ1-4, with 7 bases matching TRBD1. Germline V gives CDR1 SGHRS, CDR2 YFSETQ. There are 17 residues in the CDR3. With V trimmed by 4 bases and J by 2 bases, 11 bases remained unmatched. In nucleotides, the CDR3 is TGCGCCAGCAGCAGACAGGGATTCATGGGTACTAATGAAAAACTGTTTTTT. Protein sequence: CASSRQGFMGTNEKLFF.

The chain carries TRBV5-4 and TRBJ1-2, with 11 bases that match TRBD1. The CDR3 spans 14 residues. Germline values: CDR1 SGHNT, CDR2 YYREEE (reference sequence). V was clipped by 4 bases and J by 6 bases; unmatched bases: 5. Here the CDR3 DNA reads TGTGCCAGCAGCATACGGACAGGGGGCGATGGCTACACCTTC. As protein: CASSIRTGGDGYTF.

V usage is TRBV28 and J usage is TRBJ1-2; 7 bases map to TRBD1. There are 14 residues in the CDR3. V was pared by 7 bases and J by 2 bases, with 7 bases of the junction left unmatched. Germline CDR1 reads MDHEN; CDR2 reads SYDVKM. CDR3 in amino acids: CASTPGTANYGYTF. CDR3 nucleotides: TGTGCCAGCACCCCCGGGACAGCAAACTATGGCTACACCTTC.

This chain links TRBV19 with TRBJ1-1; D is possibly TRBD1 (5 bases). The CDR3 is 17 residues long. Per the germline V gene, CDR1 is LNHDA and CDR2 is SQIVND (reference sequence). V was pared by 5 bases and J by 4 bases, with 23 bases between. The CDR3 region has the DNA TGTGCCAGTAGTCCGGGTGGGGCGGCAGGGCGCATCACTGAAGCTTTCTTT. Protein: CASSPGGAAGRITEAFF. The full variable domain, completed using reference TRBV19 and TRBJ1-1, is DGGITQSPKYLFRKEGQNVTLSCEQNLNHDAMYWYRQDPGQGLRLIYYSQIVNDFQKGDIAEGYSVSREKKESFPLTVTSAQKNPTAFYLCASSPGGAAGRITEAFFGQGTRLTVV.

The chain uses TRBV5-1 and TRBJ2-7; no firm D call. Germline assignment: CDR1 SGHRS and CDR2 YFSETQ. The CDR3 has 12 residues. Trimming shortened V by 0 bases and J by 5 bases, and 6 bases separated the two germline ends. The CDR3 bases are TGCGCCAGCAGCTTGGGGGCAGACGAGCAGTACTTC. Encoded protein: CASSLGADEQYF.

In this sample, this clone turned up once. The genes are TRBV29-1 and TRBJ2-4; D is perhaps TRBD1 (5 bases). This CDR3 has 11 amino acids. Trimming shortened V by 7 bases and J by 7 bases, and 11 bases separated the two germline ends. The germline V gene has CDR1 SQVTM and CDR2 ANQGSEA. CDR3 in amino acids: CSAMDTNIQYF. The CDR3 nucleotides are TGCAGCGCTATGGACACGAACATTCAGTACTTC.

J is TRBJ2-7 and V is TRBV11-2; maybe TRBD1 (5 bases). V lost 5 bases and J 2 bases, leaving 16 bases between the germline ends. CDR1 and CDR2 from the germline V gene are SGHAT and FQNNGV. The CDR3 has 15 amino acids. In nucleotides, the CDR3 is TGTGCCAGCAGCCTTAAGCCAGGGATCCCCTACGAGCAGTACTTC. It specifies CASSLKPGIPYEQYF.